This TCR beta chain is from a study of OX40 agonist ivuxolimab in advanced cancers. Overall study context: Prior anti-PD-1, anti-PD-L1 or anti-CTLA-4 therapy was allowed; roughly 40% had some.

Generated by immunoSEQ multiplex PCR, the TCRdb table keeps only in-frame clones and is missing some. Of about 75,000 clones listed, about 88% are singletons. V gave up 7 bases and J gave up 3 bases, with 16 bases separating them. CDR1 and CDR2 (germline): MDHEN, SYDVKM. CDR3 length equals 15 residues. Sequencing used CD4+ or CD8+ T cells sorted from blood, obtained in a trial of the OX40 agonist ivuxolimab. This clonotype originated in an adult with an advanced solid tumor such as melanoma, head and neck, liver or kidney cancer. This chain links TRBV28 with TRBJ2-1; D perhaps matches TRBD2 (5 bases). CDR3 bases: TGTGCCAGCACCCCCGGCGGGCTGAGCTACAATGAGCAGTTCTTC. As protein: CASTPGGLSYNEQFF.